The rows below give T cell receptor beta chains drawn from one sample of a study of cytomegalovirus exposure and HLA in healthy donors. TCRdb keeps only in-frame clones here, not all; method: immunoSEQ multiplex PCR. The sample contains under 200,000 clones, about 80% of which appear only once. The sample was PBMCs. These receptors all come from a man aged 60 to 75 in good health and CMV-seronegative. CDR3s include the opening cysteine and the closing phenylalanine or tryptophan. A D gene is named only where the DNA matches it firmly. Only part of the rows carry a size: once, few, many, or a class if the clone is expanded.

cdr3_aa cdr3_nt j_call clone_size d_call v_call
CASSSSGESYEQYF TGCGCCAGCAGTTCTAGCGGGGAGTCCTACGAGCAGTACTTC TRBJ2-7 . TRBD2 TRBV5-1
CAIRAGLAGTGELFF TGTGCCATCAGGGCGGGACTAGCGGGAACCGGGGAGCTGTTTTTT TRBJ2-2 . TRBD2 TRBV10-3
CASSLVDGNGYTF TGTGCCAGCAGCTTAGTTGACGGGAATGGCTACACCTTC TRBJ1-2 . . TRBV11-2
CASSLRTGNTGELFF TGCGCCAGCAGCTTAAGGACAGGGAACACCGGGGAGCTGTTTTTT TRBJ2-2 . TRBD1 TRBV5-1
CASSVTGTAYEQYF TGTGCCAGCAGCGTTACCGGGACAGCCTACGAGCAGTACTTC TRBJ2-7 . TRBD1 TRBV28
CASSPVAGSGNTIYF TGCGCCAGCAGCCCCGTCGCGGGCTCTGGAAACACCATATATTTT TRBJ1-3 . . TRBV5-1
CASSQIRQGDEQYF TGTGCCAGCAGCCAAATCCGACAGGGCGACGAGCAGTACTTC TRBJ2-7 . TRBD1 TRBV27
CSILTGAREKLFF TGCAGCATTTTGACAGGGGCAAGGGAAAAACTGTTTTTT TRBJ1-4 . TRBD1 TRBV29-1
CASSPGSINEKLFF TGTGCCAGCAGTCCGGGGAGTATTAATGAAAAACTGTTTTTT TRBJ1-4 . . TRBV6-5
CASSIGATEAFF TGTGCCAGCAGTATTGGGGCTACTGAAGCTTTCTTT TRBJ1-1 . . TRBV2
CASRVGTGYGEQYF TGTGCCAGCAGAGTAGGGACAGGGTATGGCGAGCAGTACTTC TRBJ2-7 . TRBD1 TRBV6-1
CASSGTSGRIGELFF TGTGCCAGCAGTGGGACTAGCGGGAGAATCGGGGAGCTGTTTTTT TRBJ2-2 . TRBD2 TRBV6-4
CASSFGYEQYF TGTGCCAGCAGCTTCGGCTACGAGCAGTACTTC TRBJ2-7 . . TRBV5-6
CAISGGTGLNEKLFF TGTGCCATCAGTGGTGGAACAGGGCTAAATGAAAAACTGTTTTTT TRBJ1-4 . . TRBV10-3
CASSPWGGDRDGYPF TGTGCCAGCAGCCCCTGGGGGGGGGACAGGGACGGCTACCCCTTC TRBJ1-2 . TRBD1 TRBV27
CASSLLKGGGQFF TGTGCCAGCAGTTTATTGAAGGGAGGGGGGCAGTTCTTC TRBJ2-1 . . TRBV28
CASSITEYNQPQHF TGTGCCAGCAGTATTACAGAGTACAATCAGCCCCAGCATTTT TRBJ1-5 . . TRBV2
CASSLRPATGLNYGYTF TGTGCCAGCAGCTTGCGCCCCGCGACAGGCCTTAACTATGGCTACACCTTC TRBJ1-2 . . TRBV5-8
CASSPLGETQYF TGTGCCAGCTCACCCCTCGGAGAGACCCAGTACTTC TRBJ2-5 . . TRBV18
CASSTVAGWTDTQYF TGTGCCAGCAGCACAGTAGCGGGGTGGACAGATACGCAGTATTTT TRBJ2-3 . TRBD2 TRBV11-1
CASSPTGAKPYNSPLHF TGTGCCAGCAGCCCGACAGGGGCCAAACCCTATAATTCACCCCTCCACTTT TRBJ1-6 once TRBD1 TRBV7-9
CASSLSWGREQPQHF TGTGCCAGCAGTTTATCATGGGGGCGAGAGCAGCCCCAGCATTTT TRBJ1-5 . . TRBV27
CASSDRGLGNQPQNF TGTGCCAGTAGCGACAGGGGCTTGGGCAATCAGCCCCAGAATTTT TRBJ1-5 . TRBD1 TRBV19
CASSLVRQPVLAKNIQYF TGTGCCAGCAGCTTAGTAAGACAGCCCGTTTTAGCCAAAAACATTCAGTACTTC TRBJ2-4 . . TRBV13
CASSARYGDGYTF TGTGCCAGTAGTGCACGGTACGGGGATGGCTACACCTTC TRBJ1-2 once . TRBV19
CASSLAGQGAGNTIYF TGCGCCAGCAGCTTGGCTGGACAGGGGGCTGGAAACACCATATATTTT TRBJ1-3 . TRBD1 TRBV5-1
CASSLLAGGGVNEQFF TGTGCCAGCAGTTTACTAGCGGGGGGTGGGGTCAATGAGCAGTTCTTC TRBJ2-1 . TRBD2 TRBV27
CASSVRGGGYTF TGTGCCAGCAGTGTACGGGGGGGAGGCTACACCTTC TRBJ1-2 . . TRBV6-1
CASSPFTGPDYGYTF TGCGCCAGCAGCCCCTTTACAGGGCCCGACTATGGCTACACCTTC TRBJ1-2 . . TRBV5-1
CASSSYITAPIEAFF TGTGCCAGCAGTTCCTATATTACAGCCCCAATTGAAGCTTTCTTT TRBJ1-1 few . TRBV6-5